One and the same sample provided the 32 T cell receptor beta chains below, sequenced in a study of T cell repertoires in cytomegalovirus infection (dated by TCRdb to between 2018 and 2021). The data were produced on an Illumina HiSeq 1500. In TCRdb, the public reads were trimmed at Q25 with fastp and aligned with MiXCR, with productive beta chains retained. Every CDR3 protein is listed once, alongside the most common genes and DNA of its rows. The table for this sample lists 630,000 or so distinct CDR3 sequences; roughly 24% of them were counted only once. Roughly 8% of the sample is held by the ten biggest clonotypes. Sequencing was performed on CD8+ T cells from PBMCs. The receptor source for this set is a human donor in good health (CMV status not recorded). Some clones in this sample may be carry-over from other donors' samples.

This clonotype was detected only a few times. The V call is TRBV27, the J call TRBJ2-7, with a weak D call TRBD2 (5 bases). From germline, CDR1 is MNHEY and CDR2 SMNVEV (reference sequence). The CDR3 runs to 15 residues. The V end lost 5 bases, the J end lost 3 bases, and 17 bases lay between the germline ends. CDR3 region: CASSTRGLKGYEQYV. CDR3 DNA sequence: TGTGCCAGCAGTACCCGGGGTCTCAAGGGCTACGAGCAGTACGTC.

This clonotype was detected only a few times. This chain joins TRBV13 and TRBJ2-1; 8 bases are shared with TRBD1. V was pared by 4 bases and J by 7 bases, with 9 bases of the junction left unmatched. This CDR3 comprises 15 residues. Germline CDR1 PRHDT, CDR2 FYEKMQ (reference sequence). The CDR3 loop reads CASSSRTGRSNEQFF. CDR3 nucleotides: TGTGCCAGCAGCTCGCGGACAGGGCGGAGTAATGAGCAGTTCTTC. Supplemented by reference TRBV13 and TRBJ2-1, the full variable domain reads AAGVIQSPRHLIKEKRETATLKCYPIPRHDTVYWYQQGPGQDPQFLISFYEKMQSDKGSIPDRFSAQQFSDYHSELNMSSLELGDSALYFCASSSRTGRSNEQFFGPGTRLTVL.

The V and J genes are TRBV7-9 and TRBJ2-3; 9 bases align to TRBD1. The junction had 6 bases not matched to a gene; V was cut back by 6 bases and J by 2 bases. Germline values: CDR1 SEHNR, CDR2 FQNEAQ (reference sequence). This CDR3 is built from 15 residues. The CDR3 protein is CASSPGTGNTDTQYF. CDR3 coding DNA: TGTGCCAGCAGTCCCGGGACAGGGAACACAGATACGCAGTATTTT. Filled out from reference TRBV7-9 and TRBJ2-3, the complete variable domain reads DTGVSQNPRHKITKRGQNVTFRCDPISEHNRLYWYRQTLGQGPEFLTYFQNEAQLEKSRLLSDRFSAERPKGSFSTLEIQRTEQGDSAMYLCASSPGTGNTDTQYFGPGTRLTVL.

The V gene is TRBV23-1, the J gene TRBJ2-7; 8 bases fit TRBD2. TRBV23-1 is recorded as an ORF, its role being uncertain. V trimming: 8 bases; J trimming: 4 bases; junction bases outside the gene matches: 10. CDR3 length: 14 residues. The CDR3 reads CASLAGGDVYEQYV. The CDR3 DNA reads TGCGCCAGCCTTGCGGGGGGCGATGTATACGAGCAGTACGTC.

CDR3 DNA: TGCGCCAGCAGCCAAGGACTAGCGGACGAGCAGTACGTC. Amino acid sequence: CASSQGLADEQYV. The chain employs TRBV4-1 and TRBJ2-7, with 9 bases that match TRBD2. This CDR3 spans 13 amino acids. Germline assignment: CDR1 MGHRA and CDR2 YSYEKL. After removal of 1 base from V and 5 bases from J, the junction contained 0 bases not matched to a gene.

The table lists this clonotype with a few counts. The chain carries TRBV29-1 and TRBJ2-7, with 8 bases lining up with TRBD1. Germline loops: CDR1 SQVTM, CDR2 ANQGSEA. With 7 bases clipped from V and 5 bases from J, the junction kept 4 bases outside the gene matches. This CDR3 region has 11 residues. The CDR3 loop is CSGTGPHEQYF. For the CDR3, the DNA is TGCAGCGGGACAGGGCCCCACGAGCAGTACTTC.

In this sample, this clonotype turned up once. The gene calls are TRBV5-6 and TRBJ2-1; 10 nucleotides agree with TRBD1. The CDR3 spans 15 residues. CDR1 is SGHDT and CDR2 is YYEEEE in the germline V gene. V lost 2 bases and J lost 7; bases outside the gene matches: 6. This CDR3 reads CASSFGTGVRNEQFF. CDR3 DNA sequence: TGTGCCAGCAGCTTCGGGACAGGGGTTAGGAATGAGCAGTTCTTC.

CDR3 sequence (DNA): TGTGCCAGCAGCCCCGGGGTGTTCGACGAGCAGTACGTC. It translates to CASSPGVFDEQYV. This chain links TRBV7-6 with TRBJ2-7; a possible D gene is TRBD2 (5 bases). Germline V gene data show CDR1 as SGHVS and CDR2 as FNYEAQ. The CDR3 is made up of 13 amino acids. The V end lost 5 bases, the J end lost 5 bases, and 13 bases lay between the germline ends.

V gene TRBV6-2 or TRBV6-3 combines with J gene TRBJ2-5, with TRBD1 as a possible D gene (6 bases). Looked up from germline, CDR1 is MNHEY and CDR2 is SVGEGT. The CDR3 has 16 residues. Trimming pared 4 bases from V and 3 bases from J, leaving 18 bases between. The CDR3 sequence: CASSSAAGTYEETQYF. The CDR3 DNA reads as TGTGCCAGCAGTTCTGCTGCCGGGACATATGAAGAGACCCAGTACTTC.

This sequence joins TRBV14 and TRBJ2-1; D unclear. The V gene's germline CDR1 is SGHDN and CDR2 FVKESK. Trimming cost V 2 bases and J 7 bases, with 9 bases left between them. This CDR3 has 13 amino acids. The CDR3 DNA reads TGTGCCAGCAGCCAATTCTGGAAAAATGAGCAGTTCTTC. This sequence encodes CASSQFWKNEQFF.

The chain couples TRBV13 to TRBJ2-1, with 9 bases that match TRBD1. Trimming at V came to 5 bases and at J to 6 bases, leaving 8 bases not matched to a gene. Germline assignment: CDR1 PRHDT and CDR2 FYEKMQ (reference sequence). The CDR3 is made up of 15 amino acids. The CDR3 DNA sequence: TGTGCCAGCAGCCCCCGGACAGGGGTCGTCAATGAGCAGTTCTTC. This translates into CASSPRTGVVNEQFF.

This clonotype was counted only a few times. The chain uses TRBV24-1 and TRBJ1-1; D is undetermined. V was pared by 4 bases and J by 3 bases, with 5 bases between. Germline V lookup: CDR1 KGHDR, CDR2 SFDVKD. The CDR3 is made up of 12 amino acids. The CDR3 DNA reads TGTGCCACCAGTGAAAAGGACACTGAAGCTTTCTTT. Translated: CATSEKDTEAFF.

The chain carries TRBV5-5 and TRBJ1-1, with 8 bases that match TRBD1. Germline V gene data show CDR1 as SGHKS and CDR2 as YYEKEE (reference sequence). The CDR3 extends over 17 amino acids. Trimming removed 5 bases from V and 9 bases from J; junction bases left unmatched: 21. The CDR3 loop reads CASSPLPGDRFPVQAFF. DNA of the CDR3: TGTGCCAGCAGTCCACTCCCCGGGGACAGGTTTCCTGTACAAGCTTTCTTT.

The rearrangement uses TRBV20-1 and TRBJ2-3; TRBD2 is a possible D gene (7 bases). CDR1 DFQATT and CDR2 SNEGSKA come from the germline V gene (reference sequence). The CDR3 length is 16 residues. The germline V and J ends were trimmed by 6 bases and 3 bases, with 22 bases remaining between them. The CDR3 DNA is TGCAGTGCGCCCGGAGGAGGGGGGGCTAGGACAGATACGCAGTATTTT. Translated, it gives CSAPGGGGARTDTQYF.

The chain employs TRBV6-2 or TRBV6-3 and TRBJ1-2; 10 nucleotides match TRBD1. The CDR3 extends over 16 amino acids. V lost 2 bases, J lost 8 bases, and 11 bases stayed unmatched. The V gene's germline CDR1 is MNHEY and CDR2 SVGEGT. CDR3 sequence reads: CASSYLPSGTGDGYTF. DNA for the CDR3: TGTGCCAGCAGTTACCTACCTTCCGGGACAGGGGACGGCTACACCTTC.

This clonotype appeared a few times. This sequence joins TRBV5-1 and TRBJ1-3; the D gene is possibly TRBD1 (6 bases). This CDR3 region has 16 residues. The V and J ends lost 4 bases and 0 bases respectively, with 14 bases between them. Germline-derived CDR1 and CDR2 are SGHRS and YFSETQ. The CDR3 loop reads CASSVEEGGSGNTIYF. CDR3 DNA: TGCGCCAGCAGCGTGGAGGAAGGGGGCTCTGGAAACACCATATATTTT.

This clonotype was seen at least ten times. J is TRBJ2-2 and V is TRBV7-6; 11 bases line up with TRBD2. Germline V lookup: CDR1 SGHVS, CDR2 FNYEAQ. There are 17 residues in the CDR3. V shed 4 bases and J 1 base; nucleotides not matched to a gene: 5. As DNA, the CDR3 is TGTGCCAGCAGCTCTCGGGGGACTAGCGGGAACACCGGGGAGCTGTTTTTT. It translates to CASSSRGTSGNTGELFF.

V usage is TRBV6-2 or TRBV6-3 and J usage is TRBJ2-7; TRBD1 aligns across 7 bases. The CDR3 totals 15 residues. Germline-derived CDR1 and CDR2 are MNHEY and SVGEGT. J was trimmed by 2 bases and V by 3 bases; bases with no gene match: 7. In nucleotides, the CDR3 is TGTGCCAGCAGTTATGACAGGGTGAGAACCTACGAGCAGTACTTC. This translates into CASSYDRVRTYEQYF.

The gene calls are TRBV7-2 and TRBJ2-7; 7 bases agree with TRBD2. Germline loops: CDR1 SGHTA, CDR2 FQGNSA. The CDR3 loop spans 15 amino acids. The CDR3 is CANSFGGGVSYEQYV. CDR3 in DNA: TGTGCCAACAGCTTTGGCGGGGGAGTGTCCTACGAGCAGTACGTC.

The V and J genes are TRBV5-1 and TRBJ2-3; D is ambiguous. Germline V gene data show CDR1 as SGHRS and CDR2 as YFSETQ. This CDR3 has 16 residues. V lost 0 bases to trimming and J lost 0 bases, with 11 bases between them. CDR3 sequence (DNA): TGCGCCAGCAGCTTGGAGTCCCAACCTAGCACAGATACGCAGTATTTT. Amino acids: CASSLESQPSTDTQYF. The variable domain in full, with the rest retrieved from reference TRBV5-1 and TRBJ2-3, is KAGVTQTPRYLIKTRGQQVTLSCSPISGHRSVSWYQQTPGQGLQFLFEYFSETQRNKGNFPGRFSGRQFSNSRSEMNVSTLELGDSALYLCASSLESQPSTDTQYFGPGTRLTVL.

This chain joins TRBV19 and TRBJ1-1; TRBD1 might be the D (5 bases). The germline V and J ends were trimmed by 11 bases and 1 base, with 23 bases remaining between them. The length of the CDR3 is 16 residues. Per germline, CDR1 LNHDA and CDR2 SQIVND (reference sequence). The CDR3 nucleotides read TGTGCCGGGCCGGATGTCGACAGCGGTCAGAACACTGAAGCTTTCTTT. The encoded protein is CAGPDVDSGQNTEAFF.

This clonotype was counted only a few times. This chain links TRBV7-9 with TRBJ2-1; D is undetermined. The germline V gene encodes CDR1 SEHNR and CDR2 FQNEAQ (reference sequence). The V and J ends lost 2 bases and 14 bases respectively, with 10 bases between them. The CDR3 is made up of 11 amino acids. The CDR3, as DNA: TGTGCCAGCAGCTTATCAGCAGTGGAGTTCTTC. Translating gives CASSLSAVEFF.

About this clonotype itself: This may be a read error, as it is one base from a much larger clone. The chain has TRBV7-9 and TRBJ1-1, with TRBD1 matching over 8 bases. J was trimmed by 6 bases and V by 4 bases; bases with no gene match: 19. CDR1 and CDR2 (germline): SEHNR, FQNEAQ (reference sequence). The CDR3 is 18 amino acids. This chain's CDR3 is CASSSGAGGRMMDSEAFF. The CDR3 DNA follows: TGTGCCAGCAGCTCCGGGGCAGGGGGCAGGATGATGGACTCTGAAGCTTTCTTT.

This clonotype was found a few times. The genes are TRBV29-1 and TRBJ2-7; perhaps TRBD1 as D (5 bases). Trimming stripped 7 bases from V and 4 bases from J, with 11 bases between. Germline CDR1 reads SQVTM; CDR2 reads ANQGSEA. The CDR3 loop spans 11 amino acids. The CDR3 nucleotides read TGCAGCGACGGCAGGGATTACGAGCAGTACGTC. Protein product: CSDGRDYEQYV.

V gene TRBV13 combines with J gene TRBJ2-1; D perhaps matches TRBD2 (5 bases). CDR1 and CDR2 (germline): PRHDT, FYEKMQ (reference sequence). V dropped 0 bases and J dropped 7 bases, with 10 bases sitting between them. The CDR3 sequence is 14 residues long. CDR3 DNA sequence: TGTGCCAGCAGCTTAGGACCCCGAGGGAATGAGCAGTTCTTC. Protein: CASSLGPRGNEQFF.

This clonotype came up once. The rearrangement uses TRBV6-2 or TRBV6-3 and TRBJ2-5, with a possible D match to TRBD1 (5 bases). Germline V CDR1 and CDR2: MNHEY, SVGEGT. The V end lost 3 bases, the J end lost 5 bases, and 19 bases lay between the germline ends. This CDR3 spans 16 amino acids. The CDR3 DNA reads as TGTGCCAGCAGTTATAGGAACGATCAGGGCGAGGAGACCCAGTACTTC. This translates into CASSYRNDQGEETQYF.

This clonotype was seen once. This may be a read error: a much more frequent sequence differs by one nucleotide. The chain couples TRBV12-5 to TRBJ2-1; 10 bases match TRBD2. The CDR3 is made up of 16 amino acids. The germline V gene has CDR1 LGHNT and CDR2 FRNRAP. V gave up 5 bases and J gave up 13 bases; unmatched junction bases: 17. CDR3 DNA sequence: TGTGCTAGTGGTCCGGATCTAGCGGGAGCCTCCCGAGATCAGTTCTTC. Residues: CASGPDLAGASRDQFF. Filled out from reference TRBV12-5 and TRBJ2-1, the complete variable domain reads DARVTQTPRHKVTEMGQEVTMRCQPILGHNTVFWYRQTMMQGLELLAYFRNRAPLDDSGMPKDRFSAEMPDATLATLKIQPSEPRDSAVYFCASGPDLAGASRDQFFGPGTRLTVL.

This clonotype was picked up a small number of times. V is TRBV28 and J is TRBJ2-5; D is unresolved. Trimming stripped 3 bases from V and 2 bases from J, with 16 bases between. Germline V gene lookup returns CDR1 MDHEN and CDR2 SYDVKM. The CDR3 sequence is 16 residues long. CDR3 region: CASSLDRVGYQETQYF. The CDR3, as DNA: TGTGCCAGCAGTTTGGATCGGGTTGGGTATCAAGAGACCCAGTACTTC.

This clonotype was found a few times. The chain is built from TRBV27 and TRBJ2-7; D call uncertain. The CDR3 covers 13 residues. V lost 1 base and J 5 bases, leaving 9 bases between the germline ends. Germline V gene lookup returns CDR1 MNHEY and CDR2 SMNVEV (reference sequence). The CDR3 bases are TGTGCCAGCAGTTTATTGGGCGAGGACGAGCAGTACTTC. It codes for CASSLLGEDEQYF.

The V gene is TRBV7-9, the J gene TRBJ2-5; D unresolved. The germline V and J ends were trimmed by 1 base and 5 bases, with 11 bases remaining between them. The germline V gene encodes CDR1 SEHNR and CDR2 FQNEAQ (reference sequence). The CDR3 extends over 14 amino acids. CDR3 sequence (DNA): TGTGCCAGCAGCTTAGTTCAGGCAACGGAGACCCAGTACTTC. Its translation is CASSLVQATETQYF.

The chain is built from TRBV10-3 and TRBJ1-3, with D possibly being TRBD1 (5 bases). With 6 bases removed from V and 0 bases from J, the gap between germline ends came to 18 bases. CDR1 and CDR2 (germline): ENHRY, SYGVKD. CDR3 length: 17 amino acids. The CDR3 loop is CAIRPHRDLDSGNTIYF. CDR3 DNA: TGTGCCATCAGGCCACACCGGGACTTAGACTCTGGAAACACCATATATTTT.

The sample holds a few counts of this clonotype. The V gene is TRBV6-4, the J gene TRBJ1-6; 7 positions match TRBD1. The CDR3 is made up of 14 amino acids. J was trimmed by 9 bases and V by 6 bases; bases with no gene match: 8. Germline V gives CDR1 MRHNA, CDR2 SNTAGT. CDR3 DNA sequence: TGTGCCAGCAGCCCCGGGACAGTGCTTTCACCCCTCCACTTT. Protein: CASSPGTVLSPLHF.